Below, 17 T cell receptor beta chains from the same sample are listed, as sequenced in a study of T-cell memory formation after mild COVID-19. TCRdb itself ran the 5' RACE reads through MiXCR, one entry per CDR3 protein. The sample contains approximately 300,000 distinct CDR3 sequences, around a sixth of which appear only once. Sequenced sample: PBMCs or a T cell subset sorted from them (not recorded which). The source is a man aged 18 to 30 who had mild COVID-19 (a few samples of this study predate the infection). Cell type and time point are not known.

This clonotype has just a few counts. The gene calls are TRBV7-3 and TRBJ1-1; D not certain. Between the trimmed V and J ends, which lost 5 bases and 2 bases, there was a span of 12 bases. CDR1 SGHTA and CDR2 FQGTGA come from the germline V gene. This CDR3 has 14 residues. The CDR3 protein is CASSLEGINTEAFF. The CDR3 DNA reads TGTGCCAGCAGCCTCGAAGGGATTAACACTGAAGCTTTCTTT. The variable domain in full, with the rest retrieved from reference TRBV7-3 and TRBJ1-1, is GAGVSQTPSNKVTEKGKYVELRCDPISGHTALYWYRQSLGQGPEFLIYFQGTGAADDSGLPNDRFFAVRPEGSVSTLKIQRTERGDSAVYLCASSLEGINTEAFFGQGTRLTVV.

This chain uses TRBV12-3 or TRBV12-4 with TRBJ1-1; D remains unclear. The CDR3 is 13 residues long. Trimming cost V 2 bases and J 0 bases, with 4 bases left between them. The CDR3 protein is CASSLWLNTEAFF. CDR3 coding DNA: TGTGCCAGCAGTTTATGGCTGAACACTGAAGCTTTCTTT.

This clonotype was seen ten or more times. This sequence joins TRBV5-5 and TRBJ1-5; no clear D. The CDR3 runs to 16 residues. Germline V gene sequence: CDR1 SGHKS, CDR2 YYEKEE (reference sequence). V was clipped by 1 base and J by 7 bases, with 18 bases between them. CDR3: CASSLIVAARGQPQHF. CDR3 nucleotide sequence: TGTGCCAGCAGCTTGATTGTGGCAGCTCGAGGGCAGCCCCAGCATTTT.

The genes are TRBV24-1 and TRBJ2-3; 7 nucleotides line up with TRBD2. This CDR3 has 16 residues. After removal of 4 bases from V and 0 bases from J, the junction contained 6 bases not matched to a gene. Germline values: CDR1 KGHDR, CDR2 SFDVKD. The CDR3 loop is CATSDQTSVSTDTQYF. For the CDR3, the DNA is TGTGCCACCAGTGACCAAACTAGCGTGAGCACAGATACGCAGTATTTT.

The chain is built from TRBV6-5 and TRBJ1-6; D gene unclear. With 0 bases removed from V and 5 bases from J, the gap between germline ends came to 14 bases. The CDR3 is 17 residues long. Germline CDR1 and CDR2: MNHEY and SVGAGI. The CDR3 is CASSYSMYSANNSPLHF. CDR3 DNA: TGTGCCAGCAGTTACTCGATGTATTCAGCAAATAATTCACCCCTCCACTTT.

The chain uses TRBV28 and TRBJ1-2, with D possibly being TRBD1 (5 bases). The V gene's germline CDR1 is MDHEN and CDR2 SYDVKM. The ends were cut back, 1 base at V and 5 bases at J, with 14 bases in the middle. The CDR3 is made up of 15 amino acids. This CDR3 reads CASSLSGAGGYGYTF. CDR3 coding DNA: TGTGCCAGCAGTTTATCCGGGGCCGGGGGATATGGCTACACCTTC.

This rearrangement joins TRBV5-1 to TRBJ1-1; 7 bases map to TRBD1. The V gene's germline CDR1 is SGHRS and CDR2 YFSETQ. J was trimmed by 8 bases and V by 4 bases; bases with no gene match: 8. This CDR3 contains 13 residues. As DNA, the CDR3 is TGCGCCAGCAGCGCTCCTGGGACAGTCGAAGCTTTCTTT. The encoded protein is CASSAPGTVEAFF.

This clonotype was counted ten times or more. J is TRBJ2-3 and V is TRBV20-1; D might be TRBD1 (5 bases). CDR3 length equals 16 residues. The germline V gene encodes CDR1 DFQATT and CDR2 SNEGSKA (reference sequence). With 4 bases removed from V and 0 bases from J, the gap between germline ends came to 17 bases. CDR3 nucleotides: TGCAGTGCTAAGGGTGGGGCTACCGGAAGCACAGATACGCAGTATTTT. It codes for CSAKGGATGSTDTQYF.

This clonotype was detected a few times. The genes are TRBV6-5 and TRBJ2-3; D tentatively fits TRBD1 or TRBD2 (5 bases each). The CDR3 runs 14 residues. Germline loops: CDR1 MNHEY, CDR2 SVGAGI. V was clipped by 0 bases and J by 5 bases, with 9 bases between them. CDR3 nucleotides: TGTGCCAGCAGTTACTCGTCGGGGCAAGATACGCAGTATTTT. It codes for CASSYSSGQDTQYF.

This clonotype has only a few counts. V and J are TRBV5-1 and TRBJ1-4; no definite D call. Germline V gene data show CDR1 as SGHRS and CDR2 as YFSETQ. With 0 bases removed from V and 3 bases from J, the gap between germline ends came to 12 bases. This CDR3 is 16 amino acids long. CDR3 coding DNA: TGCGCCAGCAGCTTGGCCCCCTTAGGGTCTAATGAAAAACTGTTTTTT. Protein product: CASSLAPLGSNEKLFF.

This clonotype was seen only a few times. The chain employs TRBV27 and TRBJ2-3; D perhaps matches TRBD2 (7 bases). Germline V gives CDR1 MNHEY, CDR2 SMNVEV (reference sequence). The CDR3 loop spans 16 amino acids. With 7 bases removed from V and 0 bases from J, the gap between germline ends came to 17 bases. In nucleotides, the CDR3 is TGTGCCAGCACTCTAAGGGCGGGGGCTAGCACAGATACGCAGTATTTT. This codes for CASTLRAGASTDTQYF.

This clonotype has at least ten counts. V gene TRBV6-2 or TRBV6-3 combines with J gene TRBJ1-6, with D possibly matching TRBD1 (5 bases). The germline V gene has CDR1 MNHEY and CDR2 SVGEGT. The V gene lost 5 bases and the J gene lost 9 bases, with 11 bases spanning the gap. This CDR3 has 13 amino acids. The CDR3 spells CASSPRRVSPLHF. The CDR3 bases are TGTGCCAGCAGTCCGCGCAGGGTTTCACCCCTCCACTTT.

This sequence joins TRBV11-2 and TRBJ2-3; TRBD2 might be the D (5 bases). The CDR3 is 16 residues long. Trimming cost V 6 bases and J 2 bases, with 18 bases left between them. Germline V CDR1 and CDR2: SGHAT, FQNNGV. CDR3 in DNA: TGTGCCAGCAGGGGCGCGGGTATGGAACCCACAGATACGCAGTATTTT. It codes for CASRGAGMEPTDTQYF.

This clonotype appeared many times. This chain uses TRBV5-1 with TRBJ1-5; D might be TRBD1 (5 bases). The CDR3 is 15 amino acids. Trimming removed 1 base from V and 4 bases from J, with 12 bases in between. Germline assignment: CDR1 SGHRS and CDR2 YFSETQ. This CDR3 is CASSLQGARNQPQHF. CDR3 DNA sequence: TGCGCCAGCAGCTTGCAGGGAGCCCGTAATCAGCCCCAGCATTTT.

This clonotype has only a few counts. The V and J genes are TRBV19 and TRBJ2-2; no firm D call. V shed 6 bases and J shed 0 bases, with 8 bases lying between them. The length of the CDR3 is 14 residues. Germline V gene lookup returns CDR1 LNHDA and CDR2 SQIVND (reference sequence). CDR3 nucleotides: TGTGCCAGTAGGGGTGGAACGAACACCGGGGAGCTGTTTTTT. Translation gives CASRGGTNTGELFF.

The V gene is TRBV4-2, the J gene TRBJ1-6, with 7 bases fitting TRBD1. The CDR3 spans 12 residues. The ends lost 4 bases at V and 9 bases at J; junction bases unmatched: 0. Germline V gene lookup returns CDR1 LGHNA and CDR2 YNFKEQ. DNA of the CDR3: TGTGCCAGCAGCCGGACAGGTTCACCCCTCCACTTT. Amino acid sequence: CASSRTGSPLHF.

This clonotype appeared a few times. V usage is TRBV23-1 and J usage is TRBJ2-2, with TRBD1 matching over 7 bases. TRBV23-1 is an open reading frame, and its role is uncertain. Trimming removed 3 bases from V and 5 bases from J; junction bases left unmatched: 15. The CDR3 consists of 18 residues. The CDR3 loop reads CASSHLWDPGQRTGELFF. The DNA for the CDR3 is TGCGCCAGCAGTCACCTTTGGGACCCGGGACAGAGGACCGGGGAGCTGTTTTTT.